This T cell receptor (beta chain) was retrieved from a study of beta chain features in type 1 diabetes. Study conclusions and caveats: PCR might show a preference for shorter templates, equally across patients and controls.

This clone showed up just a few times. What it binds is unknown. V lost 3 bases and J lost 6; bases outside the gene matches: 6. Per the germline V gene, CDR1 is KGHSH and CDR2 is LQKENI. This CDR3 is built from 15 residues. The study reverse transcribed the entire isolated RNA, so it sequenced expressed TCRB transcripts. The protocol was immunoSEQ multiplex PCR, while the TCRdb copy is restricted to in-frame clones and leaves out a portion. The table has more than 350,000 clones, roughly an eighth seen once. The V call is TRBV18, the J call TRBJ2-1; 9 nucleotides agree with TRBD1. The sequenced sample consisted of naive CD4+ T cells from blood. The source is a woman younger than 35 in good health. CDR3 in DNA: TGTGCCAGCTCACCTGGGACAGGGATGTCCAATGAGCAGTTCTTC. Protein: CASSPGTGMSNEQFF.